This T cell receptor (beta chain) was sequenced during a study of cytomegalovirus exposure and HLA in healthy donors. As for the study in general: Early released data had tens of millions of unique TCRs, all coming from HLA-typed donors. Overall study results and limits: Trimming of TCR beta V- and J-genes showed a link, identified in a later analysis, to a missense DCLRE1C variant. Indistinguishable V segments such as TRBV6-2 and TRBV6-3 were excluded. More clonal expansion characterized HLA-associated TCR beta chains than equally common others in a later analysis.

Comment on this clone: Its target is unknown.

The CDR3 has 19 residues. Germline CDR1 SNHLY, CDR2 FYNNEI. V shed 7 bases, J shed 7 bases, and the junction held 27 bases outside the gene matches. PCR was performed using 60 Vbeta and 13 Jbeta primers. Profiling relied on immunoSEQ multiplex PCR, and the TCRdb table lists in-frame clones only, not all of them. The sample consists of approximately 240,000 clones, approximately 80% of them appearing once. This receptor was identified in a woman aged 40 to 50 in good health and CMV-seronegative. V and J are TRBV2 and TRBJ2-5; 7 nucleotides agree with TRBD2. The sequenced sample was PBMCs. CDR3 loop: CASKTAQRELGGGGVTQYF. CDR3 bases: TGTGCCAGCAAAACCGCTCAAAGGGAACTAGGCGGGGGAGGCGTGACCCAGTACTTC.